Sequencing of this T cell receptor (beta chain) was carried out in a study of shared clonotypes between healthy human individuals. In the authors' workflow: Owing to the provision of junction-only sequences devoid of quality scores by immunoSEQ, filtering differed. Sequencing was performed with immunoSEQ multiplex PCR; in TCRdb, only in-frame clones are kept and a portion is missing. Clonal size and the V and J genes are those of that table, whereas D and trimming came from the DNA. Seen here are hundreds of thousands of clones, around nine tenths observed once, and the top ten hold roughly 15%. V dropped 3 bases and J dropped 1; count of bases not matched to a gene: 0. CDR3 length equals 16 residues. Per germline, CDR1 MNHNS and CDR2 SASEGT.

The sequence was collected from a man aged 18-30 years in good health. Sequences were obtained from memory CD8+ T cells sorted from blood. Subset reported: CD45RO+ cells pooled with CCR7-negative TemRA cells. The rearrangement links TRBV6-1 to TRBJ2-3; 14 bases map to TRBD2. The CDR3 DNA reads TGTGCCAGCAGTGAGGGACTAGCGGGGGGCACAGATACGCAGTATTTT. This encodes CASSEGLAGGTDTQYF.